This T cell receptor beta chain was obtained from a study of beta chain features in type 1 diabetes. What was sequenced were expressed TCRB transcripts, since all of the isolated RNA had been reverse transcribed. Repertoires were generated with immunoSEQ multiplex PCR, while TCRdb's copy carries only in-frame clones and drops some. The sample includes some 900,000 clones, 17% seen only once; the top ten take 0.02% to 0.025%. This CDR3 has 17 residues. CDR1 is SGHDT and CDR2 is YYEEEE in the germline V gene. V gave up 4 bases and J gave up 1 base; unmatched junction bases: 10. The chain carries TRBV5-6 and TRBJ2-5; TRBD2 matches 10 bases. Sequencing was done on a sample of naive CD4+ T cells from blood. This sequence originates from a woman under 30 in good health. CDR3 residues: CASSRRTSGKIQETQYF. CDR3 nucleotide sequence: TGTGCCAGCAGCCGCCGGACTAGCGGTAAGATCCAAGAGACCCAGTACTTC.